This record covers a single TCR beta chain. What it binds is unknown. Next came a second PCR, run for about 6 to 11 cycles, which used a sample-barcoded 5' primer along with a J-beta primer mix. Each cDNA was tagged by a template-switch adaptor containing 12 random nucleotides. MiXCR was run by TCRdb on the 5' RACE reads, yielding one entry per CDR3 protein. The sample includes 700,000 to 900,000 distinct CDR3 sequences, 40% to 65% of them seen just once. This specimen comes from a study of blood T cells in healthy people across ages. The study's findings and limits: The study regarded diversity estimates from one million T cells as underestimates. There was a strong correlation between TCR beta diversity and naive T cell percentage.

The V end lost 3 bases, the J end lost 0 bases, and 16 bases lay between the germline ends. The CDR3 runs 16 residues. The germline V gene has CDR1 DFQATT and CDR2 SNEGSKA (reference sequence). The specimen sequenced was blood. This chain connects TRBV20-1 to TRBJ2-3; no reliable D call. This clonotype was sampled from an elderly man in good health. The DNA of the CDR3 is TGCAGTGCTAGTCCCGGTGCAGGCCCTAGCACAGATACGCAGTATTTT. It is translated as CSASPGAGPSTDTQYF.